This TCR beta chain was retrieved from a study of beta chain features in type 1 diabetes. Sorted populations all had greater than 95% purity. Worth noting for this clone: The antigen is undetermined.

What was sequenced were expressed TCRB transcripts, since all of the isolated RNA had been reverse transcribed. Profiling relied on immunoSEQ multiplex PCR, and the TCRdb table lists in-frame clones only, not all of them. Altogether 200,000 to 300,000 clones are present, approximately 11% being singletons, with the ten largest covering approximately 0.015%. The study's findings and limits: Moderate but significant shortening of TCRB CDR3s was recorded in all four CD4+ subsets from Type 1 diabetes patients.

The sequencing sample was made of naive CD4+ T cells from blood. The sequence was collected from a man between 25 and 39 years old with type 1 diabetes.

The CDR3 here is CSVEGRGADTQYF. The DNA of the CDR3 is TGCAGCGTTGAAGGCAGGGGCGCAGATACGCAGTATTTT. The J gene is TRBJ2-3, the V gene TRBV29-1; D possibly corresponds to TRBD1 (6 bases). The CDR3 consists of 13 residues. Germline-derived CDR1 and CDR2 are SQVTM and ANQGSEA. Trimming shortened V by 1 base and J by 4 bases, and 9 bases separated the two germline ends.